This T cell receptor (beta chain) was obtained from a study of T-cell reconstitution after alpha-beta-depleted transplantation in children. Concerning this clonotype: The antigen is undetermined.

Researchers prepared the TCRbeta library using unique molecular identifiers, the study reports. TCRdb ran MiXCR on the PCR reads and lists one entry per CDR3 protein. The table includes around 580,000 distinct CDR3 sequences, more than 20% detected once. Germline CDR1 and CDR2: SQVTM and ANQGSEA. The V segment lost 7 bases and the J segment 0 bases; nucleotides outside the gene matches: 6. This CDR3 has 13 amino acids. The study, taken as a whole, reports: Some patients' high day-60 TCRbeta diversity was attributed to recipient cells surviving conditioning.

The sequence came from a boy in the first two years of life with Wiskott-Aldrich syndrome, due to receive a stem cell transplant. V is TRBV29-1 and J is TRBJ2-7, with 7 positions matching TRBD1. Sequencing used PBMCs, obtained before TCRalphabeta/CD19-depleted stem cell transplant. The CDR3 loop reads CSGTDRVSYEQYF. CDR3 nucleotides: TGCAGCGGGACCGACAGGGTCTCCTACGAGCAGTACTTC.